One and the same sample provided the 4 T cell receptor beta chains below, sequenced in a study of CD8+ T cells in alopecia areata. Treatment of the sample: oral pan-JAK inhibitor, 5-10 mg twice daily. It was cDNA, reverse transcribed from extracted RNA, that served as the sequencing template. Libraries were prepared by immunoSEQ multiplex PCR; TCRdb keeps only in-frame clonotypes and omits some of them. The sample holds about 150,000 clones; 54% are singletons and the top ten take 15% to 20%. The sample was CD8+ T cells sorted from blood, taken at week 4, from a patient treated with tofacitinib. The source of these receptors is a human donor with alopecia areata.

The V gene is TRBV9, the J gene TRBJ1-4; 9 bases match TRBD1. Per the germline V gene, CDR1 is SGDLS and CDR2 is YYNGEE. Unmatched junction bases numbered 9, after V lost 3 bases and J lost 0 bases. This CDR3 is 18 amino acids long. The CDR3 sequence: CASSDPGTGSATNEKLFF. The CDR3 DNA follows: TGTGCCAGCAGCGATCCCGGGACAGGGTCTGCAACTAATGAAAAACTGTTTTTT. Filled out from reference TRBV9 and TRBJ1-4, the complete variable domain reads DSGVTQTPKHLITATGQRVTLRCSPRSGDLSVYWYQQSLDQGLQFLIQYYNGEERAKGNILERFSAQQFPDLHSELNLSSLELGDSALYFCASSDPGTGSATNEKLFFGSGTQLSVL.

The table lists this clone with a few counts. The V and J genes are TRBV5-1 and TRBJ2-1; 14 nucleotides line up with TRBD2. Germline V gene sequence: CDR1 SGHRS, CDR2 YFSETQ. The CDR3 has 17 residues. V gave up 3 bases and J gave up 6 bases; unmatched junction bases: 8. The CDR3 coding sequence is TGCGCCAGCAGCTCATGGACTAGCGGGGGGCCCTCCAATGAGCAGTTCTTC. This translates into CASSSWTSGGPSNEQFF.

This chain joins TRBV7-9 and TRBJ2-1; TRBD2 matches 8 bases. V lost 4 bases to trimming and J lost 8 bases; unmatched junction nucleotides: 7. This CDR3 spans 14 amino acids. Germline-derived CDR1 and CDR2 are SEHNR and FQNEAQ (reference sequence). The CDR3 here is CASSYPGGPYEQFF. CDR3 in DNA: TGTGCCAGCAGCTATCCGGGGGGGCCCTATGAGCAGTTCTTC.

CDR3: CASSLVASGGESETQYF. CDR3 nucleotide sequence: TGCGCCAGCAGCTTGGTGGCTAGCGGGGGAGAGTCGGAGACCCAGTACTTC. This sequence joins TRBV5-1 and TRBJ2-5; 10 bases are shared with TRBD2. The germline CDR1 and CDR2 sequences are SGHRS and YFSETQ. This CDR3 region has 17 residues. The V gene end was trimmed by 0 bases and the J gene end by 5 bases; junction bases not matched to a gene: 10.